This paragraph reports one T cell receptor beta chain. The record originates from a study of blood T cell repertoires in COVID-19. Study background: The samples span acute and convalescent COVID-19 from the United States, Italy and Spain. T cells, B-cell-depleted T cells, or PBMCs supplied cDNA or gDNA.

The ends lost 7 bases at V and 10 bases at J; junction bases unmatched: 8. The CDR3 is 12 amino acids. Germline CDR1 is SQVTM and CDR2 is ANQGSEA. Per the original methods: Cell counts per sample came from amplifying reference gene primers. The table came from immunoSEQ multiplex PCR; TCRdb's copy has only in-frame clones and leaves some out. V, J and clone size reflect that table, while D and trimming were determined from the DNA. The sample has some 110,000 clones; around 81% are singletons. Sequencing input: peripheral blood. V is TRBV29-1 and J is TRBJ2-1, with 9 bases identical to TRBD1. The sequence came from an elderly man with acute or convalescent COVID-19. The CDR3 region is CSARQGVSEQFF. DNA of the CDR3: TGCAGCGCCCGACAGGGGGTTTCGGAGCAGTTCTTC.